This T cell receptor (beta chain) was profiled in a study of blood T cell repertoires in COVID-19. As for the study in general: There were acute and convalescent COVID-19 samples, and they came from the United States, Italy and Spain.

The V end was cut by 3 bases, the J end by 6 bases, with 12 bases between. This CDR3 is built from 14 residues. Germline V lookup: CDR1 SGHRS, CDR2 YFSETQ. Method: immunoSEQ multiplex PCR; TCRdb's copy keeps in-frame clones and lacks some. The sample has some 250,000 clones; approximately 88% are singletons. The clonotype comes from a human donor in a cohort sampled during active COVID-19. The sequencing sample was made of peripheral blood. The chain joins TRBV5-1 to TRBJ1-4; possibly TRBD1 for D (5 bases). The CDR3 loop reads CASSWDSGDEKLFF. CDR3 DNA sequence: TGCGCCAGCAGCTGGGACTCCGGGGATGAAAAACTGTTTTTT.